The 17 T cell receptor beta chains listed next were all sequenced from one sample in a study of T cell responses to AZD1222 COVID-19 vaccine. Clones were sequenced by immunoSEQ multiplex PCR, and TCRdb holds only the in-frame ones, with some missing. The sample holds some 190,000 clones, 85% to 90% seen once. Material: peripheral blood, obtained on day 0 of AZD1222 vaccination. These receptors all stem from an adult in good health.

This clone was detected once. The rearrangement links TRBV9 to TRBJ2-2; 9 bases map to TRBD1. V lost 4 bases to trimming and J lost 5 bases; unmatched junction nucleotides: 9. CDR3 length equals 16 residues. Germline CDR1 SGDLS, CDR2 YYNGEE. The CDR3 coding sequence is TGTGCCAGCAGCCCCGACAGGGGGTATAGGACCGGGGAGCTGTTTTTT. Protein sequence: CASSPDRGYRTGELFF.

V is TRBV2 and J is TRBJ2-1; TRBD1 agrees at 8 bases. The germline V gene has CDR1 SNHLY and CDR2 FYNNEI. CDR3 length: 15 residues. V shed 5 bases and J 2 bases; nucleotides not matched to a gene: 5. In DNA, the CDR3 is TGTGCCAGCAGTTCTGCAGGGGGCACCTACAATGAGCAGTTCTTC. Protein: CASSSAGGTYNEQFF.

The chain employs TRBV3-1 (or the pseudogene TRBV3-2) and TRBJ2-1; 7 positions agree with TRBD2. CDR3 length: 17 amino acids. From germline, CDR1 is LGHDT and CDR2 YNNKEL (reference sequence). V dropped 1 base and J dropped 6; count of bases not matched to a gene: 12. The chain's CDR3 is CASSQGFRRGFGNEQFF. As DNA, the CDR3 is TGTGCCAGCAGCCAAGGGTTTCGGCGGGGGTTCGGCAATGAGCAGTTCTTC.

This clone was picked up one time. This chain links TRBV6-5 with TRBJ1-1; D uncertain. V dropped 7 bases and J dropped 8 bases, with 11 bases sitting between them. The CDR3 length is 11 residues. Germline V gives CDR1 MNHEY, CDR2 SVGAGI. For the CDR3, the DNA is TGTGCCAGCAACCACGGTATAGAAGCTTTCTTT. This codes for CASNHGIEAFF.

V is TRBV7-2 and J is TRBJ2-7; 15 nucleotides match TRBD2. J lost 6 bases, V lost 0 bases, and 21 bases had no gene match. Germline lookup yields CDR1 SGHTA and CDR2 FQGNSA. This CDR3 has 22 residues. CDR3 in amino acids: CASSLAVWESGLAGGRDSEQYF. The CDR3 DNA reads as TGTGCCAGCAGCTTAGCTGTATGGGAGTCGGGACTAGCGGGGGGCCGCGATTCCGAGCAGTACTTC.

The chain links TRBV2 to TRBJ2-6; no clear D. Trimming took 2 bases from V and 0 from J, leaving 17 bases between them. The CDR3 sequence is 19 residues long. Per the germline V gene, CDR1 is SNHLY and CDR2 is FYNNEI. The CDR3 nucleotides read TGTGCCAGCAGTGAATACCCCAACGGTGTCATCTCTGGGGCCAACGTCCTGACTTTC. Residues: CASSEYPNGVISGANVLTF.

The rearrangement uses TRBV12-5 and TRBJ1-1; D unresolved. Germline CDR1 LGHNT, CDR2 FRNRAP. Trimming stripped 5 bases from V and 6 bases from J, with 7 bases between. This CDR3 is built from 11 residues. The CDR3: CASGGDSEAFF. In nucleotides, the CDR3 is TGTGCTAGTGGTGGGGATTCTGAAGCTTTCTTT.

V is TRBV15 and J is TRBJ2-1; D possibly corresponds to TRBD2 (6 bases). Trimming removed 5 bases at V and 6 bases at J, with 8 bases between. CDR3 length equals 12 residues. The germline V gene has CDR1 LNHNV and CDR2 YYDKDF (reference sequence). This CDR3 reads CATSRLGNEQFF. The CDR3 nucleotides are TGTGCCACCAGCCGACTAGGCAATGAGCAGTTCTTC.

CDR3 sequence: CASSLSSIYGYTF. The CDR3 region has the DNA TGTGCCAGCAGTTTATCTTCGATCTATGGCTACACCTTC. The chain couples TRBV27 to TRBJ1-2; D is undetermined. CDR1 and CDR2 (germline): MNHEY, SMNVEV (reference sequence). The ends were cut back, 0 bases at V and 4 bases at J, with 6 bases in the middle. CDR3 length equals 13 residues.

The chain carries TRBV27 and TRBJ1-6; D remains unclear. The V gene's germline CDR1 is MNHEY and CDR2 SMNVEV (reference sequence). V was shortened by 7 bases and J by 8 bases, with 15 bases between the two germline ends. The CDR3 is 14 amino acids. The CDR3 loop reads CASKVFGADSPLHF. CDR3 bases: TGTGCCAGCAAGGTCTTCGGAGCTGATTCACCCCTCCACTTT.

This clone is a singleton in its sample. The chain recombines TRBV12-3 or TRBV12-4 with TRBJ2-7; no reliable D call. Trimming left V 3 bases short and J 0 bases short, with 6 bases between. The CDR3 totals 13 residues. The CDR3 DNA is TGTGCCAGCAGTTTGCACAGCTCCTACGAGCAGTACGTC. It encodes CASSLHSSYEQYV.

This sequence joins TRBV11-3 and TRBJ2-3, with 9 nucleotides matching TRBD1. The V segment lost 4 bases and the J segment 1 base; nucleotides outside the gene matches: 3. The CDR3 loop spans 15 amino acids. Germline assignment: CDR1 SGHNT and CDR2 YENEEA. In nucleotides, the CDR3 is TGTGCCAGCAGCTCCTGGACAGGGGGCACAGATACGCAGTATTTT. Translated: CASSSWTGGTDTQYF.

V usage is TRBV2 and J usage is TRBJ2-3, with 11 bases matching TRBD2. The ends lost 10 bases at V and 3 bases at J; junction bases unmatched: 12. This CDR3 spans 16 amino acids. Germline V gene data show CDR1 as SNHLY and CDR2 as FYNNEI. This CDR3 reads CATSSGGRVGTDTQYF. The CDR3 coding sequence is TGTGCCACCTCTAGCGGGGGGCGGGTTGGGACAGATACGCAGTATTTT. The whole variable domain, filled in from reference TRBV2 and TRBJ2-3, reads EPEVTQTPSHQVTQMGQEVILRCVPISNHLYFYWYRQILGQKVEFLVSFYNNEISEKSEIFDDQFSVERPDGSNFTLKIRSTKLEDSAMYFCATSSGGRVGTDTQYFGPGTRLTVL.

This clone was seen once. The chain carries TRBV5-1 and TRBJ2-7; TRBD1 matches 9 bases. The CDR3 is 15 amino acids. Trimming at V came to 4 bases and at J to 4 bases, leaving 9 bases not matched to a gene. Germline-derived CDR1 and CDR2 are SGHRS and YFSETQ. The CDR3 protein is CASSLGTGYSYEQYF. In DNA, the CDR3 is TGCGCCAGCAGCCTCGGGACAGGGTATTCGTACGAGCAGTACTTC.

The genes are TRBV19 and TRBJ1-3; tentatively, D is TRBD1 (5 bases). V lost 7 bases, J lost 1 base, and 17 bases lay in between. The CDR3 spans 16 residues. Looked up from germline, CDR1 is LNHDA and CDR2 is SQIVND (reference sequence). The CDR3 region has the DNA TGTGCCAGTAAGGGGCAGGAATTCAGGTCTGGAAACACCATATATTTT. This translates into CASKGQEFRSGNTIYF.

There are a few counts of this clone. The chain recombines TRBV12-3 or TRBV12-4 with TRBJ1-1, with 7 bases matching TRBD1. J gave up 4 bases and V 6 bases, and 5 bases lay outside the gene matches. The CDR3 runs 13 residues. CDR3 amino acids: CASRSQGFTEAFF. CDR3 nucleotides: TGTGCCAGCAGGTCACAGGGGTTCACTGAAGCTTTCTTT.

This clone was observed once. This chain joins TRBV24-1 and TRBJ2-3; TRBD1 agrees at 8 bases. CDR3 size: 16 residues. Per germline, CDR1 KGHDR and CDR2 SFDVKD. The J segment lost 3 bases and the V segment lost 4 bases, leaving 8 bases of the junction unmatched. The CDR3 region has the DNA TGTGCCACCAGTGACGGACAGGGTCGGGTAACAGATACGCAGTATTTT. Its protein product is CATSDGQGRVTDTQYF.